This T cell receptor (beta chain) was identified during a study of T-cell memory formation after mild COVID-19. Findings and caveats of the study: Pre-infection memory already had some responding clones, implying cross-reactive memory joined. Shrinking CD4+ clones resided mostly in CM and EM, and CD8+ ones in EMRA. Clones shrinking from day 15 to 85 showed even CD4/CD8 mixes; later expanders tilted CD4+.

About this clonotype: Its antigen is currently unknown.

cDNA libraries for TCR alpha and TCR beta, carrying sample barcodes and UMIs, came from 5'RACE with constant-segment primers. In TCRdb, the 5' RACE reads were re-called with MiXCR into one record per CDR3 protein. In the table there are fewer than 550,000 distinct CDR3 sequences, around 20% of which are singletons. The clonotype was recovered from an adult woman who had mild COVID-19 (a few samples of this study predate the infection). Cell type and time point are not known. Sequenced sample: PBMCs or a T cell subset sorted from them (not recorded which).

DNA for the CDR3: TGTGCCAGCAGTGAATATTACGGAGCTTTCTTT. This encodes CASSEYYGAFF. The V and J genes are TRBV2 and TRBJ1-1; D ambiguous. The CDR3 spans 11 residues. Trimming shortened V by 2 bases and J by 10 bases, and 8 bases separated the two germline ends. The germline CDR1 and CDR2 sequences are SNHLY and FYNNEI.